This entry lists 19 T cell receptor beta chains sequenced from one sample in a study of regulatory T cells in long-lasting Graves disease. Sample time point: newly diagnosed GD, antithyroid drugs for less than 3 months. PBMCs were the source of the RNA used for TCR sequencing. Library construction for TCR beta used iRepertoire HTBI primers and Arm-PCR of CDR3 regions. TCRdb used MiXCR to reprocess the multiplex PCR reads, holding one entry per CDR3 protein. The table has 200,000 to 250,000 distinct CDR3 sequences, less than 20% seen once. The data were also submitted as part of a second study, on T cells in Graves' hyperthyroidism and ophthalmopathy.

Sample: peripheral blood mononuclear cells (PBMCs), taken at new diagnosis, from a patient treated with antithyroid drugs. These receptors all come from a woman younger than 45 with Graves disease.

There are a few counts of this clonotype. This likely came from a read error, as a far larger clone is one base away. The chain recombines TRBV11-2 with TRBJ2-5; unclear D gene. The CDR3 length is 13 residues. The germline V gene has CDR1 SGHAT and CDR2 FQNNGV. Trimming took 0 bases from V and 11 from J, leaving 13 bases between them. CDR3 sequence reads: CASSLENYNEQYF. Here the CDR3 DNA reads TGTGCCAGCAGCTTAGAAAACTACAATGAGCAGTACTTC. Full variable domain (missing parts from reference TRBV11-2 and TRBJ2-5): EAGVAQSPRYKIIEKRQSVAFWCNPISGHATLYWYQQILGQGPKLLIQFQNNGVVDDSQLPKDRFSAERLKGVDSTLKIQPAKLEDSAVYLCASSLENYNEQYFGPGTRLLVL.

Many counts were recorded for this clonotype. V usage is TRBV4-2 and J usage is TRBJ1-2; TRBD1 might be the D (5 bases). Germline V CDR1 and CDR2: LGHNA, YNFKEQ. V lost 1 base to trimming and J lost 8 bases, with 14 bases between them. The CDR3 extends over 14 amino acids. The CDR3 DNA is TGTGCCAGCAGCCAAGGAGGGGTCCAGGGCGGCTACACCTTC. Translated, it gives CASSQGGVQGGYTF.

This chain connects TRBV5-1 to TRBJ2-3, with D hard to call. CDR3 length equals 16 residues. With 4 bases removed from V and 6 bases from J, the gap between germline ends came to 21 bases. Germline CDR1 is SGHRS and CDR2 is YFSETQ. DNA for the CDR3: TGCGCCAGCAGCCTATACCTGAGACTCTCCCGGGATACGCAGTATTTT. Protein product: CASSLYLRLSRDTQYF.

For this clonotype: A read error is likely here: a far larger clone is one base away. V usage is TRBV2 and J usage is TRBJ2-7, with TRBD2 identical over 12 bases. V trimming: 7 bases; J trimming: 7 bases; junction bases outside the gene matches: 8. CDR1 and CDR2 (germline): SNHLY, FYNNEI. This CDR3 has 14 amino acids. CDR3: CASILAGGPDEQYF. CDR3 bases: TGTGCCAGCATTCTAGCGGGAGGGCCAGATGAGCAGTACTTC.

This clonotype was found many times. V usage is TRBV20-1 and J usage is TRBJ1-1; D might be TRBD1 (6 bases). Germline V gives CDR1 DFQATT, CDR2 SNEGSKA (reference sequence). V gave up 7 bases and J gave up 5 bases, with 14 bases separating them. The CDR3 spans 12 residues. The chain's CDR3 is CSVSFDRTEAFF. The DNA for the CDR3 is TGCAGTGTCTCATTCGACAGGACTGAAGCTTTCTTT.

This clonotype was detected many times. CDR3 nucleotides: TGCAGTGCTCGAAACTTTGGGACTAATGAAAAACTGTTTTTT. It translates to CSARNFGTNEKLFF. The rearrangement links TRBV20-1 to TRBJ1-4; D remains ambiguous. Germline V CDR1 and CDR2: DFQATT, SNEGSKA (reference sequence). The CDR3 spans 14 residues. V was clipped by 5 bases and J by 2 bases, with 12 bases between them.

This clonotype was seen at least ten times. The chain employs TRBV28 and TRBJ1-4; possibly TRBD1 for D (5 bases). Germline loops: CDR1 MDHEN, CDR2 SYDVKM. The CDR3 totals 16 residues. Trimming pared 3 bases from V and 6 bases from J, leaving 17 bases between. The CDR3 region is CASSFGDGVADEKLFF. In DNA, the CDR3 is TGTGCCAGCAGTTTTGGGGACGGGGTGGCCGATGAAAAACTGTTTTTT.

The V gene is TRBV20-1, the J gene TRBJ2-7, with 7 bases aligning to TRBD1. The V and J ends lost 5 bases and 4 bases, in that order; junction bases with no gene match: 8. The CDR3 sequence is 13 residues long. Germline values: CDR1 DFQATT, CDR2 SNEGSKA (reference sequence). CDR3 amino acids: CSAEQGIGYEQYF. Here the CDR3 DNA reads TGCAGTGCTGAACAGGGGATCGGGTACGAGCAGTACTTC.

The chain recombines TRBV27 with TRBJ1-5, with 8 bases identical to TRBD1. This CDR3 region has 20 residues. J gave up 0 bases and V 2 bases, and 15 bases lay outside the gene matches. Looked up from germline, CDR1 is MNHEY and CDR2 is SMNVEV (reference sequence). The chain's CDR3 is CASSLETGTGVSYSNQPQHF. The CDR3, as DNA: TGTGCCAGCAGTTTAGAGACCGGGACAGGAGTATCTTATAGCAATCAGCCCCAGCATTTT.

This clonotype was recorded at least ten times. The chain couples TRBV7-9 to TRBJ2-1, with TRBD2 identical over 10 bases. The germline CDR1 and CDR2 sequences are SEHNR and FQNEAQ (reference sequence). There are 19 residues in the CDR3. V shed 5 bases and J 0 bases; nucleotides not matched to a gene: 13. CDR3 sequence reads: CASSQTSGLLLSSYNEQFF. The DNA of the CDR3 is TGTGCCAGCAGCCAGACTAGCGGGCTACTCCTTAGCTCCTACAATGAGCAGTTCTTC.

Concerning this clonotype: Since a far larger clone is one base different, this is likely a read error. The chain uses TRBV18 and TRBJ2-1; tentative D call: TRBD2 (6 bases). CDR3 size: 14 residues. Germline loops: CDR1 KGHSH, CDR2 LQKENI. Trimming pared 2 bases from V and 10 bases from J, leaving 15 bases between. CDR3: CASSPTGRAGEQFF. The CDR3 nucleotides read TGTGCCAGCTCACCAACGGGCAGGGCGGGGGAGCAGTTCTTC.

The chain combines TRBV4-1 with TRBJ2-7; tentative D call: TRBD2 (7 bases). Germline V gene lookup returns CDR1 MGHRA and CDR2 YSYEKL. V was cut by 0 bases and J by 6 bases, with 18 bases left in between. The CDR3 contains 16 residues. CDR3 DNA sequence: TGCGCCAGCAGCCAAGAATTTAGGGGGGGCCTAGCCGAGCAGTACTTC. This encodes CASSQEFRGGLAEQYF.

The sample holds a few counts of this clonotype. V gene TRBV19 combines with J gene TRBJ1-5; a weak D match, TRBD1 (6 bases). CDR1 and CDR2 (germline): LNHDA, SQIVND (reference sequence). Trimming stripped 6 bases from V and 0 bases from J, with 21 bases between. This CDR3 spans 18 amino acids. The CDR3 loop reads CASSHDRIQGYSNQPQHF. CDR3 nucleotide sequence: TGTGCCAGTAGCCATGACCGCATACAGGGCTATAGCAATCAGCCCCAGCATTTT.

This clonotype came up many times. A read error may account for a junction end that differs from germline. The chain employs TRBV7-9 and TRBJ1-1; D is undetermined. In germline, CDR1 is SEHNR, CDR2 FQNEAQ (reference sequence). CDR3 length: 16 residues. As DNA, the CDR3 is TGTGCCAGCAGCCTAGCGACTGGGTACATGAACACTGAAGCTTTCTTT. This encodes CASSLATGYMNTEAFF.

This clonotype was observed many times. V gene TRBV18 combines with J gene TRBJ1-5; D is unresolved. There are 12 residues in the CDR3. CDR1 and CDR2 (germline): KGHSH, LQKENI. Trimming took off 5 bases at V and 7 bases at J, with 9 bases between the two ends. CDR3 region: CASSDRLQPQHF. The CDR3 DNA sequence: TGTGCCAGCTCAGATCGACTGCAGCCCCAGCATTTT.

This clonotype was seen at least ten times. The rearrangement uses TRBV3-1 and TRBJ2-3, with D perhaps TRBD2 (7 bases). The CDR3 has 16 residues. Trimming cost V 2 bases and J 1 base, with 13 bases left between them. Germline V gene sequence: CDR1 LGHDT, CDR2 YNNKEL (reference sequence). Here the CDR3 reads CASSQRGGPRTDTQYF. CDR3 coding DNA: TGTGCCAGCAGCCAAAGGGGGGGGCCTCGCACAGATACGCAGTATTTT.

This clonotype was counted many times. The gene calls are TRBV19 and TRBJ2-3; tentative D call: TRBD2 (6 bases). The CDR3 extends over 14 amino acids. Germline lookup yields CDR1 LNHDA and CDR2 SQIVND (reference sequence). CDR3 sequence: CATSATGGTDTQYF. For the CDR3, the DNA is TGTGCTACCTCAGCCACGGGGGGCACAGATACGCAGTATTTT. Looking up the rest from reference TRBV19 and TRBJ2-3 gives the full variable domain: DGGITQSPKYLFRKEGQNVTLSCEQNLNHDAMYWYRQDPGQGLRLIYYSQIVNDFQKGDIAEGYSVSREKKESFPLTVTSAQKNPTAFYLCATSATGGTDTQYFGPGTRLTVL.

This clonotype was picked up many times. The chain couples TRBV18 to TRBJ1-1; no clear D gene. V lost 4 bases and J lost 2, with 8 bases in between. Germline V gene data show CDR1 as KGHSH and CDR2 as LQKENI. CDR3 length: 13 residues. CDR3 amino acids: CASSQSVNTEAFF. CDR3 nucleotide sequence: TGTGCCAGCTCACAATCGGTAAACACTGAAGCTTTCTTT.

Details on this clonotype: The conserved closing phenylalanine or tryptophan is absent in this CDR3, likely reflecting a read error. The DNA is omitted, as the CDR3 cannot be located on it reliably, and the CDR3 follows TCRdb's listing. CDR3 protein: CASMTGGEKPFL. The gene calls are TRBV2 and TRBJ1-4. The CDR3 spans 12 residues, counting both ends. Per the germline V gene, CDR1 is SNHLY and CDR2 is FYNNEI.